This T cell receptor (beta chain) was documented in a study of T cell responses to AZD1222 COVID-19 vaccine. Only in-frame clones appear in the TCRdb table, and some are missing; sequencing was by immunoSEQ multiplex PCR. The sample has 200,000 or so clones; around 87% are singletons. The CDR3 consists of 14 residues. CDR1 and CDR2 (germline): MNHEY, SVGAGI. The germline V and J ends were trimmed by 7 bases and 2 bases, with 13 bases remaining between them. This TCR was recovered from an adult in good health. This specimen consisted of peripheral blood, obtained on day 0 of MenACWY control vaccination. The genes are TRBV6-5 and TRBJ2-3; the D gene is possibly TRBD2 (5 bases). CDR3 nucleotide sequence: TGTGCCAGCATGGGGAGTTCGTTCACAGATACGCAGTATTTT. This sequence encodes CASMGSSFTDTQYF.